The 26 T cell receptor beta chains in this list originate from one sample, sequenced in a study of graft-versus-host responses after intestinal transplantation. Using immunoSEQ multiplex PCR, the repertoire was profiled, and TCRdb retains in-frame clones only, with some absent. The sample shows 40,000 to 55,000 clones, 90% to 95% of them seen only once. Source: PBMCs, taken 524 days after transplant. The source of these receptors is a human patient who received an intestinal transplant, so some T cells may come from the graft donor.

The rearrangement uses TRBV10-1 and TRBJ2-3; unclear D gene. Germline CDR1 reads WNHNN; CDR2 reads SYGVQD (reference sequence). This CDR3 is 14 amino acids long. V lost 0 bases and J lost 6, with 10 bases in between. The CDR3: CASSESMSLDTQYF. The DNA for the CDR3 is TGCGCCAGCAGTGAGTCGATGAGTTTGGATACGCAGTATTTT.

This chain links TRBV20-1 with TRBJ2-5; no clear D. There are 11 residues in the CDR3. V was pared by 6 bases and J by 4 bases, with 9 bases between. Germline V gives CDR1 DFQATT, CDR2 SNEGSKA (reference sequence). Here the CDR3 reads CSATVGETQYF. The CDR3 nucleotides read TGCAGTGCCACCGTTGGAGAGACCCAGTACTTC.

The V gene is TRBV7-2, the J gene TRBJ2-2, with D unresolved. With 1 base removed from V and 3 bases from J, the gap between germline ends came to 9 bases. The CDR3 has 15 residues. Germline V gene data show CDR1 as SGHTA and CDR2 as FQGNSA. The CDR3 is CASSLVGQYTGELFF. CDR3 DNA: TGTGCCAGCAGCTTAGTAGGCCAGTACACCGGGGAGCTGTTTTTT.

J is TRBJ1-5 and V is TRBV28; possibly TRBD1 for D (6 bases). Germline V gene sequence: CDR1 MDHEN, CDR2 SYDVKM. This CDR3 is 14 amino acids long. Trimming left V 5 bases short and J 0 bases short, with 8 bases between. CDR3 amino acids: CASSRGYSNQPQHF. Written as DNA, the CDR3 is TGTGCCAGCAGTAGGGGGTATAGCAATCAGCCCCAGCATTTT.

The J gene is TRBJ2-7, the V gene TRBV30, with unresolved D. Trimming stripped 0 bases from V and 7 bases from J, with 13 bases between. This CDR3 is built from 13 residues. Germline V gene lookup returns CDR1 GTSNPN and CDR2 SVGIG (reference sequence). The CDR3 DNA follows: TGTGCCTGGAGTGTTTCGCACCCCGGGGAGCAGTACTTC. Its protein product is CAWSVSHPGEQYF.

V and J are TRBV5-1 and TRBJ2-3; the D gene is possibly TRBD1 (6 bases). There are 15 residues in the CDR3. Trimming removed 0 bases at V and 3 bases at J, with 11 bases between. Germline V gene data show CDR1 as SGHRS and CDR2 as YFSETQ. The CDR3 sequence is CASSLEQDRTDTQYF. The CDR3 DNA reads as TGCGCCAGCAGCTTGGAACAGGACAGAACAGATACGCAGTATTTT.

V gene TRBV4-3 combines with J gene TRBJ2-1; D remains ambiguous. This CDR3 is 15 amino acids long. Germline values: CDR1 LGHNA, CDR2 YSLEER. V lost 0 bases and J lost 5, with 11 bases in between. CDR3 nucleotide sequence: TGCGCCAGCAGCCAAGATTTTGCGAGGCACAATGAGCAGTTCTTC. As protein: CASSQDFARHNEQFF.

This chain connects TRBV5-6 to TRBJ2-5; D gene ambiguous. CDR3 length equals 14 residues. Germline V gene lookup returns CDR1 SGHDT and CDR2 YYEEEE. Trimming shortened V by 0 bases and J by 4 bases, and 10 bases separated the two germline ends. CDR3 protein: CASSLGSGLETQYF. The CDR3 DNA reads TGTGCCAGCAGCTTGGGATCGGGTTTAGAGACCCAGTACTTC.

V gene TRBV7-2 combines with J gene TRBJ1-5; D is unresolved. From germline, CDR1 is SGHTA and CDR2 FQGNSA. V shed 2 bases and J shed 6 bases, with 8 bases lying between them. The CDR3 covers 13 residues. The CDR3 bases are TGTGCCAGCAGCTTAAGTCCGGGTCAGCCCCAGCATTTT. This codes for CASSLSPGQPQHF.

This chain uses TRBV7-2 with TRBJ1-3, with D uncertain. CDR1 is SGHTA, CDR2 FQGNSA, per germline. V was clipped by 5 bases and J by 0 bases, with 11 bases between them. The CDR3 sequence is 15 residues long. The CDR3 DNA reads TGTGCCAGCAGCATCGACGGGTACTCTGGAAACACCATATATTTT. Its protein product is CASSIDGYSGNTIYF.

This clone was observed a handful of times. The chain combines TRBV6-5 with TRBJ2-7; D call uncertain. The germline V gene has CDR1 MNHEY and CDR2 SVGAGI. The CDR3 has 14 residues. Between the trimmed V and J ends, which lost 6 bases and 5 bases, there was a span of 17 bases. Here the CDR3 DNA reads TGTGCCAGCAGGCCCGGACCGCTACACCACGAGCAGTACTTC. Translation gives CASRPGPLHHEQYF.

The chain is built from TRBV28 and TRBJ2-6; D gene ambiguous. Germline V gene lookup returns CDR1 MDHEN and CDR2 SYDVKM. V dropped 3 bases and J dropped 0 bases, with 12 bases sitting between them. The CDR3 consists of 17 residues. The CDR3 region is CASSLYRTSSGANVLTF. DNA for the CDR3: TGTGCCAGCAGTTTGTACCGAACCAGCTCTGGGGCCAACGTCCTGACTTTC. Together with reference TRBV28 and TRBJ2-6, the CDR3 gives the full variable domain: DVKVTQSSRYLVKRTGEKVFLECVQDMDHENMFWYRQDPGLGLRLIYFSYDVKMKEKGDIPEGYSVSREKKERFSLILESASTNQTSMYLCASSLYRTSSGANVLTFGAGSRLTVL.

The J gene is TRBJ1-2, the V gene TRBV19; maybe TRBD1 (6 bases). This CDR3 has 16 amino acids. Trimming shortened V by 5 bases and J by 0 bases, and 16 bases separated the two germline ends. CDR1 is LNHDA, CDR2 SQIVND, per germline (reference sequence). CDR3 sequence: CASSPLGGTANYGYTF. The CDR3 DNA is TGTGCCAGTAGTCCCCTAGGGGGGACGGCTAACTATGGCTACACCTTC.

This rearrangement joins TRBV27 to TRBJ2-1, with 14 nucleotides matching TRBD2. Germline loops: CDR1 MNHEY, CDR2 SMNVEV (reference sequence). Germline trimming cut 2 bases from V and 5 bases from J; bases unmatched to any gene: 2. This CDR3 is 16 amino acids long. The CDR3 DNA reads as TGTGCCAGCAGTTTACTGGGACTAGCGGGAGACAATGAGCAGTTCTTC. Protein: CASSLLGLAGDNEQFF.

This clone was counted a few times. The V call is TRBV6-1, the J call TRBJ2-7; 8 bases match TRBD1. The CDR3 has 15 residues. Trimming took 0 bases from V and 2 from J; bases not matched to a gene: 3. Germline V lookup: CDR1 MNHNS, CDR2 SASEGT. As DNA, the CDR3 is TGTGCCAGCAGTGAAGCAAGGACAGGGACCTACGAGCAGTACTTC. It encodes CASSEARTGTYEQYF.

This chain joins TRBV6-1 and TRBJ2-3, with 7 bases lining up with TRBD1. J gave up 1 base and V 5 bases, and 6 bases lay outside the gene matches. The CDR3 is 15 amino acids. Looked up from germline, CDR1 is MNHNS and CDR2 is SASEGT. This CDR3 reads CASSSRQGGTDTQYF. The DNA of the CDR3 is TGTGCCAGCAGTTCACGACAGGGAGGCACAGATACGCAGTATTTT.

The gene calls are TRBV28 and TRBJ2-3; tentative D call: TRBD2 (6 bases). With 3 bases removed from V and 3 bases from J, the gap between germline ends came to 10 bases. This CDR3 is 14 amino acids long. Germline values: CDR1 MDHEN, CDR2 SYDVKM. The CDR3 region has the DNA TGTGCCAGCAGTTTCGGGGGAGAGACAGATACGCAGTATTTT. Amino acids: CASSFGGETDTQYF.

The J gene is TRBJ2-5, the V gene TRBV25-1, with D unresolved. CDR1 and CDR2 (germline): MGHDK, SYGVNS. The CDR3 covers 11 residues. V was shortened by 4 bases and J by 5 bases, with 5 bases between the two germline ends. The CDR3 DNA reads TGTGCCAGCAGTGTCAAGGAGACCCAGTACTTC. Its protein product is CASSVKETQYF.

The CDR3 DNA reads as TGTGCCAGCAGTTTATTGTGGGACCGCAATCAGCCCCAGCATTTT. As protein: CASSLLWDRNQPQHF. The rearrangement uses TRBV28 and TRBJ1-5; the D gene is possibly TRBD1 (5 bases). Germline assignment: CDR1 MDHEN and CDR2 SYDVKM. V lost 1 base to trimming and J lost 2 bases, with 9 bases between them. This CDR3 has 15 residues.

The J gene is TRBJ1-5, the V gene TRBV7-8, with 7 bases matching TRBD1. V was clipped by 5 bases and J by 4 bases; unmatched bases: 8. Germline V lookup: CDR1 SGHVS, CDR2 FQNEAQ. This CDR3 has 15 amino acids. CDR3 loop: CASSPTGFGNQPQHF. For the CDR3, the DNA is TGTGCCAGCAGCCCGACAGGGTTCGGGAATCAGCCCCAGCATTTT. Drawing the rest from reference TRBV7-8 and TRBJ1-5, the complete variable domain is GAGVSQSPRYKVAKRGQDVALRCDPISGHVSLFWYQQALGQGPEFLTYFQNEAQLDKSGLPSDRFFAERPEGSVSTLKIQRTQQEDSAVYLCASSPTGFGNQPQHFGDGTRLSIL.

The chain joins TRBV19 to TRBJ1-5; 7 bases line up with TRBD1. The germline V gene encodes CDR1 LNHDA and CDR2 SQIVND (reference sequence). Germline trimming cut 5 bases from V and 4 bases from J; bases unmatched to any gene: 5. The CDR3 runs to 14 residues. The DNA for the CDR3 is TGTGCCAGTAGTGAGGACAGGCGTAATCAGCCCCAGCATTTT. Protein: CASSEDRRNQPQHF.

V is TRBV11-3 and J is TRBJ2-2; D not resolved. CDR1 is SGHNT, CDR2 YENEEA, per germline. V was shortened by 5 bases and J by 4 bases, with 8 bases between the two germline ends. The length of the CDR3 is 13 residues. CDR3 loop: CASSPTVTGELFF. The CDR3 nucleotides read TGTGCCAGCAGCCCGACCGTCACCGGGGAGCTGTTTTTT.

The genes are TRBV2 and TRBJ2-1, with D maybe TRBD2 (6 bases). This CDR3 spans 13 amino acids. Per the germline V gene, CDR1 is SNHLY and CDR2 is FYNNEI. V dropped 5 bases and J dropped 6 bases, with 11 bases sitting between them. CDR3 amino acids: CASSQNSGNEQFF. DNA for the CDR3: TGTGCCAGCAGTCAAAATAGCGGCAATGAGCAGTTCTTC.

This clone was found once. The chain recombines TRBV5-1 with TRBJ1-1; D remains ambiguous. CDR1 is SGHRS, CDR2 YFSETQ, per germline. This CDR3 has 14 amino acids. The V gene lost 0 bases and the J gene lost 1 base, with 7 bases spanning the gap. The chain's CDR3 is CASSLANQNTEAFF. The CDR3 DNA reads TGCGCCAGCAGCTTGGCGAATCAGAACACTGAAGCTTTCTTT. Using reference TRBV5-1 and TRBJ1-1 for the parts outside the CDR3, the full variable domain is KAGVTQTPRYLIKTRGQQVTLSCSPISGHRSVSWYQQTPGQGLQFLFEYFSETQRNKGNFPGRFSGRQFSNSRSEMNVSTLELGDSALYLCASSLANQNTEAFFGQGTRLTVV.

The chain carries TRBV7-6 and TRBJ1-2, with D tentatively TRBD1 (6 bases). Germline-derived CDR1 and CDR2 are SGHVS and FNYEAQ. The CDR3 extends over 15 amino acids. V was shortened by 1 base and J by 5 bases, with 14 bases between the two germline ends. The CDR3 here is CASSLDPTGTYGYTF. The CDR3 bases are TGTGCCAGCAGCTTAGACCCGACAGGAACTTATGGCTACACCTTC.

The genes are TRBV12-5 and TRBJ1-1; the D is unclear. This CDR3 has 12 residues. Germline CDR1 is LGHNT and CDR2 is FRNRAP. Trimming removed 2 bases at V and 0 bases at J, with 1 base between. The CDR3 loop is CASGLLNTEAFF. In DNA form, the CDR3 reads TGTGCTAGTGGTTTGTTGAACACTGAAGCTTTCTTT.